This T cell receptor beta chain is drawn from a study of shared clonotypes between healthy human individuals. J lost 5 bases, V lost 3 bases, and 8 bases had no gene match. This CDR3 has 16 amino acids. Germline lookup yields CDR1 SEHNR and CDR2 FQNEAQ (reference sequence). The protocol was immunoSEQ multiplex PCR, while the TCRdb copy is restricted to in-frame clones and leaves out a portion. There are some 500,000 clones in the sample; around 80% occur only once, and approximately 12% lies in the top ten. The chain uses TRBV7-9 and TRBJ2-3, with TRBD1 matching over 10 bases. Material: PBMCs. This receptor was identified in a woman aged 35 to 49 in good health. Some clones in this sample may be carry-over from other donors' samples. The CDR3 DNA sequence: TGTGCCAGCAGCTTCCGGGACAGGGGCGGGATAGATACGCAGTATTTT. Residues: CASSFRDRGGIDTQYF.